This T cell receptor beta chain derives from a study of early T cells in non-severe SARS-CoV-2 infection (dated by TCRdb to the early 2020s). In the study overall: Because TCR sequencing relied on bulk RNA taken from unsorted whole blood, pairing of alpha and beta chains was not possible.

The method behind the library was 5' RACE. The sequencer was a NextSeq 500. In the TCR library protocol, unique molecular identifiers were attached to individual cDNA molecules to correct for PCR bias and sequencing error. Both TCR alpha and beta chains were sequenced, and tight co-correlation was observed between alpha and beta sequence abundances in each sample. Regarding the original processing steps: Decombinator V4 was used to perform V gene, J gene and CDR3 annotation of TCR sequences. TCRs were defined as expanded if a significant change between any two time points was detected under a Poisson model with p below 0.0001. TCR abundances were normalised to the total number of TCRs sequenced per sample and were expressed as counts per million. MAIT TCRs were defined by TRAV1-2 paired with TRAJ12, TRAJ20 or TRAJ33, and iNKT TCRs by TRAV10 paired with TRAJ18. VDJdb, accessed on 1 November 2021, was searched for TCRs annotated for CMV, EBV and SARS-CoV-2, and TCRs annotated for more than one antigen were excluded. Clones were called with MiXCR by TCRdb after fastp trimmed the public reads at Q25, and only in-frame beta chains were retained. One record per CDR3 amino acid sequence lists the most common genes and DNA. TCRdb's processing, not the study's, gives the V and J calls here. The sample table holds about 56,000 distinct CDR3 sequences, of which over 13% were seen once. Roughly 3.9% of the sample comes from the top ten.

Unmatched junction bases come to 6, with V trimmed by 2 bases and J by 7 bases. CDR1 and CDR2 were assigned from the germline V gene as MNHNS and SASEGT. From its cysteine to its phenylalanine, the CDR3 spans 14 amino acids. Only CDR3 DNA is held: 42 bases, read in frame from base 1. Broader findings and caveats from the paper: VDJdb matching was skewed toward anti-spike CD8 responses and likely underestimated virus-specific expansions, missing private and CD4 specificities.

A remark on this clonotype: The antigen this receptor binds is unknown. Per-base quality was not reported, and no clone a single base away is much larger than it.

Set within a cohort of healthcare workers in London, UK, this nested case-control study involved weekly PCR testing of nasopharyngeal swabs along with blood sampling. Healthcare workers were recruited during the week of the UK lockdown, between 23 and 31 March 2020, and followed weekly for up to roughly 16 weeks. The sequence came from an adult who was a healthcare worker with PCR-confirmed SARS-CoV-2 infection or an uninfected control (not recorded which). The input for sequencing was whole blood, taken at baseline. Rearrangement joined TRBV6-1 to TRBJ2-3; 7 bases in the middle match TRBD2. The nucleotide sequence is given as TGTGCCAGCAGTGAATCCAGCGGGATGAATACGCAGTATTTT. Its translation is CASSESSGMNTQYF.